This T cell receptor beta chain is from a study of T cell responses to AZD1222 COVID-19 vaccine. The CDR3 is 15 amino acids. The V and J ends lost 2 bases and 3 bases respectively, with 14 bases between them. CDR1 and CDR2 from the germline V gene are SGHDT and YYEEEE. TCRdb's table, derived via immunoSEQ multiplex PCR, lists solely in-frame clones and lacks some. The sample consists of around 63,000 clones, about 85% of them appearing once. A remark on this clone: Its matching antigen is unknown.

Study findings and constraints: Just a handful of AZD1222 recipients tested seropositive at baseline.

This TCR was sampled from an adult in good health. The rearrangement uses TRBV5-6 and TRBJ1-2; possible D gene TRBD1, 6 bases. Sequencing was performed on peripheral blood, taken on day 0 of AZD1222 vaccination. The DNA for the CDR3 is TGTGCCAGCAGCTTAGTCAACAGGGTAGACTATGGCTACACCTTC. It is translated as CASSLVNRVDYGYTF.